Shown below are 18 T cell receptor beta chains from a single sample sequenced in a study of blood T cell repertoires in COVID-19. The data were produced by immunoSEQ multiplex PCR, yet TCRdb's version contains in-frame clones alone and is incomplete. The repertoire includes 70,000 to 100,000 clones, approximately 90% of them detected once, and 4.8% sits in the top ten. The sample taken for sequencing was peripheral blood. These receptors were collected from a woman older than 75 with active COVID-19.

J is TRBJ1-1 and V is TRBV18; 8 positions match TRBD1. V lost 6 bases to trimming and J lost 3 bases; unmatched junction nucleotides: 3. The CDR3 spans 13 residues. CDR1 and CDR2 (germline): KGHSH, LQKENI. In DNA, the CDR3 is TGTGCCAGCTCCACGACAGGGGACACTGAAGCTTTCTTT. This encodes CASSTTGDTEAFF.

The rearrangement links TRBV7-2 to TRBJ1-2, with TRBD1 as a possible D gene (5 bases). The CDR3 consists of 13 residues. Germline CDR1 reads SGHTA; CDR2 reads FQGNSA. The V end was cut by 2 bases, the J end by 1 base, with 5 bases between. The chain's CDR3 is CASSLQGNYGYTF. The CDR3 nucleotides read TGTGCCAGCAGCTTACAGGGTAACTATGGCTACACCTTC. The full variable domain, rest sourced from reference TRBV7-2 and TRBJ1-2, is GAGVSQSPSNKVTEKGKDVELRCDPISGHTALYWYRQSLGQGLEFLIYFQGNSAPDKSGLPSDRFSAERTGGSVSTLTIQRTQQEDSAVYLCASSLQGNYGYTFGSGTRLTVV.

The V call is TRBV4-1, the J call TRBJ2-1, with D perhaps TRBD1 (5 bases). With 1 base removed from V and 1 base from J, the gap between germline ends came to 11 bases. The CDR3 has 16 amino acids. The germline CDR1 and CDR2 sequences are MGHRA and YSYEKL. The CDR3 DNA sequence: TGCGCCAGCAGCCAAGTCAGGGTGGGGTCCTACAATGAGCAGTTCTTC. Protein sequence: CASSQVRVGSYNEQFF.

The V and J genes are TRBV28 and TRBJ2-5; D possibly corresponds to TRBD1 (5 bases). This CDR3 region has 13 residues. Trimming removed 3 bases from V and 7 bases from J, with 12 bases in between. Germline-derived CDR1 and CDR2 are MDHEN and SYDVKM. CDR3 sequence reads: CASSLQGTGTQYF. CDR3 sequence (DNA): TGTGCCAGCAGTTTGCAGGGCACCGGGACCCAGTACTTC.

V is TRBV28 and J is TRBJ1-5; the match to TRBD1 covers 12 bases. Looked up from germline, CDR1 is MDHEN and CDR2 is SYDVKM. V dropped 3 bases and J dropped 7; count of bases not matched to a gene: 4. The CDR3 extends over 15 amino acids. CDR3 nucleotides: TGTGCCAGCAGTTTCCGGGACAGGGGGCAACAGCCCCAGCATTTT. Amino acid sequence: CASSFRDRGQQPQHF.

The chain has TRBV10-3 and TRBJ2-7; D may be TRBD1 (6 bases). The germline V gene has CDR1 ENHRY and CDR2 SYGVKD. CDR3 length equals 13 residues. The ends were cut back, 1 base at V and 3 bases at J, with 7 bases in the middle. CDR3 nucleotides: TGTGCCATCAGTGAGTTACAGGGCTACGAGCAGTACTTC. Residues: CAISELQGYEQYF.

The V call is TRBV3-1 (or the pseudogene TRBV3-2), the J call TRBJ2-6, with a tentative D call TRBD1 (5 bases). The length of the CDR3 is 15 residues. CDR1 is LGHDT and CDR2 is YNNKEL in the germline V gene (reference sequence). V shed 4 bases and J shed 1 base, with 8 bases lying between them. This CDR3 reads CASSLGPSGANVLTF. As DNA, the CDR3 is TGTGCCAGCAGCCTGGGGCCTTCTGGGGCCAACGTCCTGACTTTC.

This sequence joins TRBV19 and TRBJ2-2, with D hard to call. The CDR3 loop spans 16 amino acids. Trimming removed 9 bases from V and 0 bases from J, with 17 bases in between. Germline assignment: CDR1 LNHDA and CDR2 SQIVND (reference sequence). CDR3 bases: TGTGCCAGCAAGATTATGACACCTTCGAACACCGGGGAGCTGTTTTTT. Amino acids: CASKIMTPSNTGELFF.

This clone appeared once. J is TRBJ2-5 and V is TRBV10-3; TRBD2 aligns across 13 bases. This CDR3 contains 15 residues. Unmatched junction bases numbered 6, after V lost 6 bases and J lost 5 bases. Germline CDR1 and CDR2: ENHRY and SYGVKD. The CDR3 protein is CAIRGTSGVGETQYF. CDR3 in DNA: TGTGCCATCAGGGGGACTAGCGGGGTTGGGGAGACCCAGTACTTC.

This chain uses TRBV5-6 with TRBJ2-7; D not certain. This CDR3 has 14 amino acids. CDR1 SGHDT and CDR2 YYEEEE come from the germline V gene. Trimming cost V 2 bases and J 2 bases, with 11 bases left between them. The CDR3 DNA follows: TGTGCCAGCAGCTTTGGCGGAAGTACCTACGAGCAGTACTTC. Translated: CASSFGGSTYEQYF.

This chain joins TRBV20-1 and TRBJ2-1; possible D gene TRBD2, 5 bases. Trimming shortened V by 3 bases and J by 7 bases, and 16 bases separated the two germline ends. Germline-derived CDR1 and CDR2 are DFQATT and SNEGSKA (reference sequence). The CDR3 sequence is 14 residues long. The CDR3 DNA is TGCAGTGCTAGTCGTCTTACTAGACTTAATGAGCAGTTCTTC. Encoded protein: CSASRLTRLNEQFF.

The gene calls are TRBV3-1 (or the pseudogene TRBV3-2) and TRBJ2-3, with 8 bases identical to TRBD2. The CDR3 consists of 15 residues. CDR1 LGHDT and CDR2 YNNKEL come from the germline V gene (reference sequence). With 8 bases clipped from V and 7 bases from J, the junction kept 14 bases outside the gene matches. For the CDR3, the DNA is TGTGCCAGCGGTCTCAGCCCCGGGACTAGTCATACGCAGTATTTT. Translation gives CASGLSPGTSHTQYF.

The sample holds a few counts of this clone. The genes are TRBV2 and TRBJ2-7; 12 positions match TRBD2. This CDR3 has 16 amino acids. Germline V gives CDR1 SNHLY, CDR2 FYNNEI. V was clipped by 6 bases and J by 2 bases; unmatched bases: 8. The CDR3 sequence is CASRPMTSGSTYEQYF. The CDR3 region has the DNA TGTGCCAGCAGACCGATGACTAGCGGGAGTACCTACGAGCAGTACTTC. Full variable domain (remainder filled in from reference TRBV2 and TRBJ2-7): EPEVTQTPSHQVTQMGQEVILRCVPISNHLYFYWYRQILGQKVEFLVSFYNNEISEKSEIFDDQFSVERPDGSNFTLKIRSTKLEDSAMYFCASRPMTSGSTYEQYFGPGTRLTVT.

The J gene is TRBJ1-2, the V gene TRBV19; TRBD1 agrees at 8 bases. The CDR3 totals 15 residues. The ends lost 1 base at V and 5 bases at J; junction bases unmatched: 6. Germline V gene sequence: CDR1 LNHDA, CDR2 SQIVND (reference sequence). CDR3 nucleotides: TGTGCCAGTAGTATAGCGCCAGGGGGCGAATATGGCTACACCTTC. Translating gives CASSIAPGGEYGYTF.

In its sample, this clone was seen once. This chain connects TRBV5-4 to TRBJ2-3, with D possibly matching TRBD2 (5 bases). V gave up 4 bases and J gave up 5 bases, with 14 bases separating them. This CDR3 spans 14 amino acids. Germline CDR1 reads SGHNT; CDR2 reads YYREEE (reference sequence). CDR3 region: CASSPPGIVDTQYF. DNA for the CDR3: TGTGCCAGCAGCCCACCGGGGATTGTAGATACGCAGTATTTT.

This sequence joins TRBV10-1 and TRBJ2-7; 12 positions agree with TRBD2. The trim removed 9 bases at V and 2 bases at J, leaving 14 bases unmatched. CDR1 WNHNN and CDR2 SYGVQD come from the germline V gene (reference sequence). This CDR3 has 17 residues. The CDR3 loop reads CARLGNGLAGFPYEQYF. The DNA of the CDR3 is TGCGCCAGGTTGGGAAATGGACTAGCGGGATTCCCCTACGAGCAGTACTTC.

Here the CDR3 reads CASSFRDRVHYEQYF. The CDR3 DNA sequence: TGTGCCAGCAGTTTCCGGGACAGGGTTCACTACGAGCAGTACTTC. The rearrangement joins TRBV27 to TRBJ2-7; 9 bases align to TRBD1. Trimming took 3 bases from V and 3 from J; bases not matched to a gene: 6. The CDR3 spans 15 residues. Germline loops: CDR1 MNHEY, CDR2 SMNVEV (reference sequence).

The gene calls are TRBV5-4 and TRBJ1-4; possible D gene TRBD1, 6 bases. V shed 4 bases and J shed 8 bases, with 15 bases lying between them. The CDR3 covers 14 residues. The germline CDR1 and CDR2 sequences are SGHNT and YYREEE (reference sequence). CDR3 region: CASSDRTANEKLFF. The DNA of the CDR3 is TGTGCCAGCAGCGACAGGACAGCGAACGAAAAACTGTTTTTT.